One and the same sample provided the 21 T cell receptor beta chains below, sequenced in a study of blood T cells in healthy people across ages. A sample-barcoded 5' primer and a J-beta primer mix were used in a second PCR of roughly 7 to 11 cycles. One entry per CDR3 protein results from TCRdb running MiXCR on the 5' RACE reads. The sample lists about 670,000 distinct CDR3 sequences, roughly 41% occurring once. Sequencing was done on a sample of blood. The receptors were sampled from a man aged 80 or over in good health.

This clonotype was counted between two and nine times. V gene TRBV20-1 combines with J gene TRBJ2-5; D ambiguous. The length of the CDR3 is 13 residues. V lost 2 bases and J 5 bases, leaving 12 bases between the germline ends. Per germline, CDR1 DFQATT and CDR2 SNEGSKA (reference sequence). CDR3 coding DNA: TGCAGTGCTAGACGCCGGACGTGGGAGACCCAGTACTTC. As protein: CSARRRTWETQYF.

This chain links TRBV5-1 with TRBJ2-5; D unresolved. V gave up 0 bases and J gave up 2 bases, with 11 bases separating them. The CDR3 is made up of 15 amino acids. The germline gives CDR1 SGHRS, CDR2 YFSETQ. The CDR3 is CASSLESARQETQYF. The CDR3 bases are TGCGCCAGCAGCTTGGAGTCAGCCAGACAAGAGACCCAGTACTTC.

The CDR3 region is CAISGLAEIYEQYF. In nucleotides, the CDR3 is TGTGCCATCAGTGGACTAGCGGAAATCTACGAGCAGTACTTC. The J gene is TRBJ2-7, the V gene TRBV10-3, with TRBD2 identical over 9 bases. Losses at the gene ends were 4 bases for V and 3 bases for J; bases not matched to a gene: 4. The CDR3 extends over 14 amino acids. From germline, CDR1 is ENHRY and CDR2 SYGVKD.

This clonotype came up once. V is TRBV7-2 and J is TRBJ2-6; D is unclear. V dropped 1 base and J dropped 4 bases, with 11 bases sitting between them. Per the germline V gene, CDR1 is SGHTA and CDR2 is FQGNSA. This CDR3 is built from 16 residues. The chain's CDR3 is CASSLDGSIGANVLTF. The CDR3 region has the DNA TGTGCCAGCAGCTTAGACGGATCAATAGGGGCCAACGTCCTGACTTTC.

The CDR3 region is CASSRQAGTDTQYF. The CDR3 DNA sequence: TGCGCCAGCAGCCGGCAAGCGGGAACAGATACGCAGTATTTT. The rearrangement joins TRBV4-3 to TRBJ2-3, with TRBD2 matching over 7 bases. CDR1 is LGHNA and CDR2 is YSLEER in the germline V gene. The J segment lost 3 bases and the V segment lost 4 bases, leaving 4 bases of the junction unmatched. The CDR3 runs to 14 residues.

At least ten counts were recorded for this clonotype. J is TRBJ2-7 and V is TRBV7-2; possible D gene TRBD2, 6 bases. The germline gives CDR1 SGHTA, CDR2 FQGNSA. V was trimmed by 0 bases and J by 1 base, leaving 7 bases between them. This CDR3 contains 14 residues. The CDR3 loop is CASSLASGSYEQYF. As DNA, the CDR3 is TGTGCCAGCAGCTTAGCGAGCGGGTCCTACGAGCAGTACTTC.

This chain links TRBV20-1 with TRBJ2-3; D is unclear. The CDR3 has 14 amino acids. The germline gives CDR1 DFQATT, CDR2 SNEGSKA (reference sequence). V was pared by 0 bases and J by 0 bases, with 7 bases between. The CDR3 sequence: CSARDGSSTDTQYF. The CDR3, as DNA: TGCAGTGCTAGAGATGGTAGCAGCACAGATACGCAGTATTTT.

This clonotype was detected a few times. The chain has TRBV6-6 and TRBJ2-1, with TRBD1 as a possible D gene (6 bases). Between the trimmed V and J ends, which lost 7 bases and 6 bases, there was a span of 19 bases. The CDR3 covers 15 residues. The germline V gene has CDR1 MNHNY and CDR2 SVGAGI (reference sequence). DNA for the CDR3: TGTGCCAGCATCAATTTACAGGGTATCCGCAATGAGCAGTTCTTC. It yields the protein CASINLQGIRNEQFF.

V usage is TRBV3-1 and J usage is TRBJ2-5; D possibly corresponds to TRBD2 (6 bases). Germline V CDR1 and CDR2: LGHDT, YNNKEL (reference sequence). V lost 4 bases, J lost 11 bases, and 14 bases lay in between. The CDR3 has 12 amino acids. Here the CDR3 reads CASSRRTGEQYF. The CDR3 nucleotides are TGTGCCAGCAGCCGAAGGACGGGGGAGCAGTACTTC.

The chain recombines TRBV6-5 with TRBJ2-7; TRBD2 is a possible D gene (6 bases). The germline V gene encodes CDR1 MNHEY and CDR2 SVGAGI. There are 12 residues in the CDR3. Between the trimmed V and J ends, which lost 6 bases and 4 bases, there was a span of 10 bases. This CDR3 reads CASRDGLYEQYF. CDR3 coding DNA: TGTGCCAGCAGGGACGGACTATACGAGCAGTACTTC.

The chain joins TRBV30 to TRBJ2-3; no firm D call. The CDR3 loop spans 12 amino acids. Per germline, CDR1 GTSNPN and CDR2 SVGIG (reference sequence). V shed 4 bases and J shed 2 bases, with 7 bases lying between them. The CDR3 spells CAWIPNTDTQYF. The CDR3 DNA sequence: TGTGCCTGGATCCCAAACACAGATACGCAGTATTTT.

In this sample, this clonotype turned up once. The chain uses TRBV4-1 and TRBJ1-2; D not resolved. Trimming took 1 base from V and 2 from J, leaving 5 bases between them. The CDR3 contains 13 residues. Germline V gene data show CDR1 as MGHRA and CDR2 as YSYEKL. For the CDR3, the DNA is TGCGCCAGCAGCCAAGGCAGGAACTATGGCTACACCTTC. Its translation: CASSQGRNYGYTF.

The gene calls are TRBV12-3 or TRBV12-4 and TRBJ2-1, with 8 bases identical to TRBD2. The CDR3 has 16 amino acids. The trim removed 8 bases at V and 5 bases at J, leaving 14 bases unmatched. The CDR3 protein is CASAGGRDVYDNEQFF. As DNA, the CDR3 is TGTGCCAGCGCGGGGGGACGCGACGTGTATGACAATGAGCAGTTCTTC.

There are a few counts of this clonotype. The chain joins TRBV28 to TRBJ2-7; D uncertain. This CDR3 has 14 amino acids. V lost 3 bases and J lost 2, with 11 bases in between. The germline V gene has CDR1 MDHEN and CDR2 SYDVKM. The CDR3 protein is CASSFGRPPYEQYF. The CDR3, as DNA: TGTGCCAGCAGTTTTGGCAGGCCCCCCTACGAGCAGTACTTC.

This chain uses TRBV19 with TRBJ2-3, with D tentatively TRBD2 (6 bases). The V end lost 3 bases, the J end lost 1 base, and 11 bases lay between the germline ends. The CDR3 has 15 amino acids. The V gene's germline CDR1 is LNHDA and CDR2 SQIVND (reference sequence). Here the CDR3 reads CASSMGRPRTDTQYF. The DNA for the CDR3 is TGTGCCAGTAGTATGGGGAGGCCGCGCACAGATACGCAGTATTTT. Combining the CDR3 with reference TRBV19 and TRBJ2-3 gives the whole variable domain DGGITQSPKYLFRKEGQNVTLSCEQNLNHDAMYWYRQDPGQGLRLIYYSQIVNDFQKGDIAEGYSVSREKKESFPLTVTSAQKNPTAFYLCASSMGRPRTDTQYFGPGTRLTVL.

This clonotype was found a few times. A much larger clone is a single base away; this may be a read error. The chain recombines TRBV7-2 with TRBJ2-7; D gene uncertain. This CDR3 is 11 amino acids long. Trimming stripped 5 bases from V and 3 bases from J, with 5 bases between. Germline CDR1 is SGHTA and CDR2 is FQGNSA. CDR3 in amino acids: CASSINYEQYF. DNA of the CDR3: TGTGCCAGCAGCATAAACTACGAGCAGTACTTC. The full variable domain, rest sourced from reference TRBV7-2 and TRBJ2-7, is GAGVSQSPSNKVTEKGKDVELRCDPISGHTALYWYRQSLGQGLEFLIYFQGNSAPDKSGLPSDRFSAERTGGSVSTLTIQRTQQEDSAVYLCASSINYEQYFGPGTRLTVT.

CDR3 DNA: TGTGCCAGCAGTTACTATCAGCCCGGGGAGCTGTTTTTT. Protein sequence: CASSYYQPGELFF. The chain links TRBV6-2 or TRBV6-3 to TRBJ2-2, with D uncertain. The germline gives CDR1 MNHEY, CDR2 SVGEGT. Trimming took 1 base from V and 6 from J, leaving 6 bases between them. CDR3 length: 13 residues.

CDR3 in DNA: TGTGCCACCAGCATCTACGGGAGCCCTCAAGAGACCCAGTACTTC. Its protein product is CATSIYGSPQETQYF. J is TRBJ2-5 and V is TRBV15; a possible D gene is TRBD2 (6 bases). Trimming took 4 bases from V and 2 from J, leaving 14 bases between them. The CDR3 has 15 residues. Germline V gene lookup returns CDR1 LNHNV and CDR2 YYDKDF (reference sequence).

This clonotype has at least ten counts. CDR3 in amino acids: CASSGRPRANYGYTF. The CDR3 DNA reads TGTGCCAGCAGCGGCCGGCCAAGGGCTAACTATGGCTACACCTTC. V is TRBV3-1 and J is TRBJ1-2, with no clear D. This CDR3 is 15 amino acids long. CDR1 is LGHDT and CDR2 is YNNKEL in the germline V gene (reference sequence). Deletions cut 5 bases from V and 0 bases from J, with 13 bases between.

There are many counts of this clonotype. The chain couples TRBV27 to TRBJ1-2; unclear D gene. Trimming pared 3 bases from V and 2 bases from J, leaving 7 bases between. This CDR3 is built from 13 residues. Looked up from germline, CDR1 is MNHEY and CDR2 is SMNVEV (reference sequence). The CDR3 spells CASSLQMNYGYTF. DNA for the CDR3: TGTGCCAGCAGTTTGCAGATGAACTATGGCTACACCTTC.

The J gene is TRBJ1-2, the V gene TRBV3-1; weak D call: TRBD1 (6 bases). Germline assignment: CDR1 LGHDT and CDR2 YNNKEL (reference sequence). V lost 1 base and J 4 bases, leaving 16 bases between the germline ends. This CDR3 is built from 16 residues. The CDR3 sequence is CASSQVGFRGGYGYTF. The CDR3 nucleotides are TGTGCCAGCAGCCAAGTTGGGTTCAGAGGGGGCTATGGCTACACCTTC.